These 6 T cell receptor beta chains share one sample of origin, sequenced in a study of cytomegalovirus exposure and HLA in healthy donors. Researchers ran the PCR with 60 Vbeta and 13 Jbeta primers. Profiling relied on immunoSEQ multiplex PCR, and the TCRdb table lists in-frame clones only, not all of them. The sample has 150,000 to 200,000 clones, around 80% seen once; the top ten hold around 6.6%. Sequencing was performed on PBMCs. The receptor set was obtained from a man between 45 and 60 years old in good health and CMV-seropositive.

The J gene is TRBJ1-4, the V gene TRBV7-9, with 7 bases that match TRBD1. Per germline, CDR1 SEHNR and CDR2 FQNEAQ (reference sequence). The CDR3 has 15 amino acids. The trim removed 3 bases at V and 3 bases at J, leaving 4 bases unmatched. CDR3 sequence reads: CASSFRDSPNEKLFF. CDR3 sequence (DNA): TGTGCCAGCAGCTTCCGGGACAGTCCTAATGAAAAACTGTTTTTT.

This chain uses TRBV6-1 with TRBJ2-2; 8 bases are a match to TRBD1. CDR3 length: 13 residues. Trimming cost V 6 bases and J 6 bases; bases outside gene matches: 3. Germline V gene data show CDR1 as MNHNS and CDR2 as SASEGT. CDR3 DNA: TGTGCCAGCAGCCAGACAGGGGCCGGGGAGCTGTTTTTT. Its protein product is CASSQTGAGELFF.

The V gene is TRBV27, the J gene TRBJ2-7, with TRBD2 identical over 7 bases. V lost 3 bases to trimming and J lost 11 bases; unmatched junction nucleotides: 19. This CDR3 is built from 16 residues. The germline V gene encodes CDR1 MNHEY and CDR2 SMNVEV (reference sequence). The CDR3: CASSFSSGRVNAGEYF. CDR3 in DNA: TGTGCCAGCAGTTTTTCTTCGGGTAGGGTCAACGCGGGGGAGTACTTC.

The chain has TRBV14 and TRBJ1-1; the D gene is possibly TRBD1 (5 bases). Trimming cost V 2 bases and J 1 base, with 14 bases left between them. Germline V lookup: CDR1 SGHDN, CDR2 FVKESK. The CDR3 runs to 16 residues. CDR3 DNA sequence: TGTGCCAGCAGCCAACTGCAGGGAAAATGGAACACTGAAGCTTTCTTT. Protein: CASSQLQGKWNTEAFF. The complete variable domain, with remaining parts taken from reference TRBV14 and TRBJ1-1, reads EAGVTQFPSHSVIEKGQTVTLRCDPISGHDNLYWYRRVMGKEIKFLLHFVKESKQDESGMPNNRFLAERTGGTYSTLKVQPAELEDSGVYFCASSQLQGKWNTEAFFGQGTRLTVV.

V usage is TRBV7-3 and J usage is TRBJ2-3; a weak D match, TRBD2 (6 bases). V shed 2 bases and J shed 2 bases, with 11 bases lying between them. Germline V gene sequence: CDR1 SGHTA, CDR2 FQGTGA. CDR3 length: 15 residues. The CDR3 coding sequence is TGTGCCAGCAGCTTAGGTGGGAGGTACACAGATACGCAGTATTTT. This gives the protein CASSLGGRYTDTQYF.

V is TRBV7-8 and J is TRBJ1-4; D gene unclear. The germline V gene encodes CDR1 SGHVS and CDR2 FQNEAQ. The CDR3 is made up of 12 amino acids. Trimming removed 4 bases at V and 7 bases at J, with 7 bases between. In DNA, the CDR3 is TGTGCCAGCAGCTCACTCTTTGAAAAACTGTTTTTT. Protein sequence: CASSSLFEKLFF. Variable domain in full (rest from reference TRBV7-8 and TRBJ1-4): GAGVSQSPRYKVAKRGQDVALRCDPISGHVSLFWYQQALGQGPEFLTYFQNEAQLDKSGLPSDRFFAERPEGSVSTLKIQRTQQEDSAVYLCASSSLFEKLFFGSGTQLSVL.